The 22 T cell receptor beta chains presented below share a single source sample, sequenced in a study of OX40 agonist ivuxolimab in advanced cancers. The protocol was immunoSEQ multiplex PCR, while the TCRdb copy is restricted to in-frame clones and leaves out a portion. The sample includes tens of thousands of clones, approximately 92% seen only once; the top ten take approximately 0.49%. The sample was CD4+ or CD8+ T cells sorted from blood, taken in a trial of the OX40 agonist ivuxolimab. The receptor set was obtained from an adult with an advanced solid tumor such as melanoma, head and neck, liver or kidney cancer.

The chain has TRBV2 and TRBJ1-2; TRBD1 agrees at 11 bases. The CDR3 is 15 amino acids. The germline CDR1 and CDR2 sequences are SNHLY and FYNNEI. V gave up 5 bases and J gave up 4 bases; unmatched junction bases: 6. The CDR3 coding sequence is TGTGCCAGCAGTCCCGGGACAGGGGGATCCTATGGCTACACCTTC. Protein: CASSPGTGGSYGYTF.

The chain employs TRBV28 and TRBJ1-1; no reliable D call. Germline V lookup: CDR1 MDHEN, CDR2 SYDVKM. The CDR3 sequence is 15 residues long. V lost 6 bases to trimming and J lost 3 bases, with 17 bases between them. Here the CDR3 reads CASSTTERRDTEAFF. The CDR3 DNA reads TGTGCCAGCAGCACCACAGAGAGGAGGGACACTGAAGCTTTCTTT.

In this sample, this clone turned up once. The chain has TRBV30 and TRBJ1-4, with 9 nucleotides matching TRBD1. Germline lookup yields CDR1 GTSNPN and CDR2 SVGIG (reference sequence). The CDR3 contains 12 residues. V shed 1 base, J shed 10 bases, and the junction held 1 base outside the gene matches. The DNA of the CDR3 is TGTGCCTGGAGTGACAGGGGGCTAAAACTGTTTTTT. Its protein is CAWSDRGLKLFF. The whole variable domain, filled in from reference TRBV30 and TRBJ1-4, reads SQTIHQWPATLVQPVGSPLSLECTVEGTSNPNLYWYRQAAGRGLQLLFYSVGIGQISSEVPQNLSASRPQDRQFILSSKKLLLSDSGFYLCAWSDRGLKLFFGSGTQLSVL.

A remark on this clone: The same CDR3 arises from other DNA sequences in this sample as well. This chain links TRBV7-3 with TRBJ2-5; 9 bases agree with TRBD2. V trimming: 1 base; J trimming: 1 base; junction bases outside the gene matches: 10. This CDR3 region has 18 residues. The V gene's germline CDR1 is SGHTA and CDR2 FQGTGA. CDR3 nucleotide sequence: TGTGCCAGCAGCTTAAGCGGGCGGGCGGGAGGGGGCCAAGAGACCCAGTACTTC. Its translation is CASSLSGRAGGGQETQYF.

The J gene is TRBJ2-3, the V gene TRBV9; D may be TRBD2 (6 bases). CDR1 SGDLS and CDR2 YYNGEE come from the germline V gene. The CDR3 length is 15 residues. The ends were cut back, 3 bases at V and 4 bases at J, with 15 bases in the middle. The CDR3 sequence: CASSGSGGAADTQYF. CDR3 DNA sequence: TGTGCCAGCAGCGGTAGCGGTGGCGCCGCAGATACGCAGTATTTT.

The rearrangement uses TRBV20-1 and TRBJ2-5; D is ambiguous. V was clipped by 3 bases and J by 4 bases, with 6 bases between them. Germline CDR1 and CDR2: DFQATT and SNEGSKA (reference sequence). The CDR3 is 11 residues long. The CDR3 here is CSASFGETQYF. Here the CDR3 DNA reads TGCAGTGCTAGTTTCGGAGAGACCCAGTACTTC.

The chain uses TRBV28 and TRBJ1-2, with a possible D match to TRBD1 (5 bases). The CDR3 runs 12 residues. The V end was cut by 7 bases, the J end by 2 bases, with 8 bases between. Germline CDR1 MDHEN, CDR2 SYDVKM. CDR3 DNA: TGTGCCAGCAAACCAGGGAACTATGGCTACACCTTC. Protein product: CASKPGNYGYTF.

This rearrangement joins TRBV7-2 to TRBJ2-1, with D tentatively TRBD2 (6 bases). V lost 4 bases and J lost 3, with 13 bases in between. Germline CDR1 reads SGHTA; CDR2 reads FQGNSA. This CDR3 is built from 15 residues. The CDR3 sequence: CASSSRGDHYNEQFF. The CDR3 region has the DNA TGTGCCAGCAGCTCCCGCGGGGACCACTACAATGAGCAGTTCTTC.

The chain employs TRBV5-1 and TRBJ2-1; TRBD2 matches 13 bases. The CDR3 loop spans 16 amino acids. The junction had 3 bases not matched to a gene; V was cut back by 0 bases and J by 6 bases. Germline V gene data show CDR1 as SGHRS and CDR2 as YFSETQ. This chain's CDR3 is CASSLAGTSGINEQFF. DNA of the CDR3: TGCGCCAGCAGCTTGGCCGGGACTAGCGGGATCAATGAGCAGTTCTTC.

The rearrangement links TRBV9 to TRBJ2-3, with D hard to call. The ends were cut back, 1 base at V and 0 bases at J, with 12 bases in the middle. There are 16 residues in the CDR3. CDR1 and CDR2 (germline): SGDLS, YYNGEE. In DNA, the CDR3 is TGTGCCAGCAGCGTAAATGCGGAACCTAGCACAGATACGCAGTATTTT. Residues: CASSVNAEPSTDTQYF. Drawing the rest from reference TRBV9 and TRBJ2-3, the complete variable domain is DSGVTQTPKHLITATGQRVTLRCSPRSGDLSVYWYQQSLDQGLQFLIQYYNGEERAKGNILERFSAQQFPDLHSELNLSSLELGDSALYFCASSVNAEPSTDTQYFGPGTRLTVL.

The CDR3 reads CASRSDGYEQYF. For the CDR3, the DNA is TGTGCCAGCAGATCGGACGGCTACGAGCAGTACTTC. V is TRBV11-1 and J is TRBJ2-7; D unclear. This CDR3 has 12 amino acids. Trimming took off 6 bases at V and 3 bases at J, with 9 bases between the two ends. From germline, CDR1 is SGHAT and CDR2 FQDESV (reference sequence).

The rearrangement uses TRBV7-9 and TRBJ1-3, with TRBD1 identical over 10 bases. The CDR3 is 14 residues long. V was clipped by 5 bases and J by 8 bases; unmatched bases: 6. Germline-derived CDR1 and CDR2 are SEHNR and FQNEAQ (reference sequence). Here the CDR3 DNA reads TGTGCCAGCAGCAATCGACAGGGGGCTCACACCATATATTTT. This sequence encodes CASSNRQGAHTIYF.

DNA of the CDR3: TGTGCCAGTAGTATGGGGGCAGGTCTCACAGATACGCAGTATTTT. Residues: CASSMGAGLTDTQYF. The chain recombines TRBV19 with TRBJ2-3; D perhaps matches TRBD1 (6 bases). The CDR3 is 15 residues long. V dropped 3 bases and J dropped 2 bases, with 12 bases sitting between them. Germline V gives CDR1 LNHDA, CDR2 SQIVND (reference sequence).

The V and J genes are TRBV6-1 and TRBJ1-2, with 7 bases that match TRBD1. This CDR3 comprises 16 residues. The junction had 13 bases not matched to a gene; V was cut back by 4 bases and J by 5 bases. Germline assignment: CDR1 MNHNS and CDR2 SASEGT. CDR3 region: CASSAPGQYSAYGYTF. In DNA form, the CDR3 reads TGTGCCAGCAGTGCCCCGGGACAGTATTCTGCGTATGGCTACACCTTC.

This clone appeared once. The chain uses TRBV5-1 and TRBJ2-1; D possibly corresponds to TRBD2 (5 bases). This CDR3 spans 14 amino acids. The V and J ends lost 0 bases and 2 bases respectively, with 6 bases between them. The V gene's germline CDR1 is SGHRS and CDR2 YFSETQ. The CDR3 sequence is CASSLVTTYNEQFF. Here the CDR3 DNA reads TGCGCCAGCAGCTTGGTGACTACCTACAATGAGCAGTTCTTC.

In nucleotides, the CDR3 is TGTGCCAGCAGCCGGGACAGGGGCTACGAGCAGTACTTC. This gives the protein CASSRDRGYEQYF. This chain links TRBV7-3 with TRBJ2-7; 10 positions match TRBD1. The germline gives CDR1 SGHTA, CDR2 FQGTGA. Trimming removed 5 bases from V and 3 bases from J; junction bases left unmatched: 1. The CDR3 has 13 amino acids.

This clone was seen a handful of times. The chain is built from TRBV7-9 and TRBJ1-2; D is possibly TRBD1 (5 bases). The V and J ends lost 5 bases and 1 base respectively, with 11 bases between them. Germline CDR1 SEHNR, CDR2 FQNEAQ (reference sequence). The CDR3 is 14 residues long. The DNA for the CDR3 is TGTGCCAGCAGCCGACAGACAGTTAACTATGGCTACACCTTC. Protein product: CASSRQTVNYGYTF. Full variable domain (remainder filled in from reference TRBV7-9 and TRBJ1-2): DTGVSQNPRHKITKRGQNVTFRCDPISEHNRLYWYRQTLGQGPEFLTYFQNEAQLEKSRLLSDRFSAERPKGSFSTLEIQRTEQGDSAMYLCASSRQTVNYGYTFGSGTRLTVV.

This sequence joins TRBV7-9 and TRBJ2-7; unclear D gene. The germline V gene has CDR1 SEHNR and CDR2 FQNEAQ (reference sequence). V was shortened by 5 bases and J by 4 bases, with 9 bases between the two germline ends. The length of the CDR3 is 12 residues. The CDR3 region is CASSHSPYEQYF. CDR3 sequence (DNA): TGTGCCAGCAGCCACAGCCCGTACGAGCAGTACTTC. Drawing the rest from reference TRBV7-9 and TRBJ2-7, the complete variable domain is DTGVSQNPRHKITKRGQNVTFRCDPISEHNRLYWYRQTLGQGPEFLTYFQNEAQLEKSRLLSDRFSAERPKGSFSTLEIQRTEQGDSAMYLCASSHSPYEQYFGPGTRLTVT.

The V and J genes are TRBV23-1 and TRBJ1-3; D might be TRBD1 (6 bases). TRBV23-1 is sorted into the ORF group, with uncertain function. The CDR3 sequence is 18 residues long. Trimming pared 0 bases from V and 0 bases from J, leaving 15 bases between. DNA for the CDR3: TGCGCCAGCAGTCAATCAACCCCACTGACAGGCTCTGGAAACACCATATATTTT. Encoded protein: CASSQSTPLTGSGNTIYF.

V and J are TRBV28 and TRBJ2-5; D gene unclear. The CDR3 has 13 amino acids. With 1 base removed from V and 2 bases from J, the gap between germline ends came to 5 bases. Germline loops: CDR1 MDHEN, CDR2 SYDVKM. CDR3 coding DNA: TGTGCCAGCAGTTTATCCGCTCAAGAGACCCAGTACTTC. Translated: CASSLSAQETQYF.

Of note for this clone: The germline gene is not matched at one end of the junction; a read error may be the cause. Other DNA sequences from this sample encode an identical CDR3 as well. The gene calls are TRBV28 and TRBJ2-7; 9 bases agree with TRBD1. Germline V gives CDR1 MDHEN, CDR2 SYDVKM. The CDR3 length is 16 residues. The CDR3 DNA reads as TGTGCTAGCAGCCCCCCCTCGGGGACAGGGACCTACGAGCAGTACTTC. This gives the protein CASSPPSGTGTYEQYF.

The chain employs TRBV28 and TRBJ1-5, with a tentative D call TRBD1 (6 bases). Deletions cut 6 bases from V and 5 bases from J, with 14 bases between. The CDR3 runs to 14 residues. Germline V gene sequence: CDR1 MDHEN, CDR2 SYDVKM. The CDR3 coding sequence is TGTGCCAGCAGCAGAGGACAGCAATATCAGCCCCAGCATTTT. Encoded protein: CASSRGQQYQPQHF.